The rows below give T cell receptor beta chains drawn from one sample of a study of T cell responses to AZD1222 COVID-19 vaccine. Clones were sequenced by immunoSEQ multiplex PCR, and TCRdb holds only the in-frame ones, with some missing. This sample has 100,000 to 150,000 clones; around 85% occur once, and the top ten carry around 6.2%. Source: peripheral blood, taken on day 0 of AZD1222 vaccination. The receptors originated from an adult in good health. Both conserved end residues are part of each CDR3.

CDR3aa: CASSQGTDQPQHF; j_gene: TRBJ1-5; v_gene: TRBV7-8
CDR3aa: CASSAKTGFRSYEQYF; j_gene: TRBJ2-7; v_gene: TRBV2
CDR3aa: CASSFSPSYEQYF; j_gene: TRBJ2-7; v_gene: TRBV12-3/TRBV12-4
CDR3aa: CATSVGGANTGELFF; j_gene: TRBJ2-2; v_gene: TRBV24-1
CDR3aa: CSASGSQPQHF; j_gene: TRBJ1-5; v_gene: TRBV20-1
CDR3aa: CASSHPLEWEANTEAFF; j_gene: TRBJ1-1; v_gene: TRBV4-1
CDR3aa: CASSSLFTVPYEQYF; j_gene: TRBJ2-7; v_gene: TRBV28
CDR3aa: CASSRAPQVSSYEQYF; j_gene: TRBJ2-7; v_gene: TRBV19
CDR3aa: CASSLSSRRDTEAFF; j_gene: TRBJ1-1; v_gene: TRBV5-1
CDR3aa: CASSLWQDNSPLHF; j_gene: TRBJ1-6; v_gene: TRBV27
CDR3aa: CASSYVAANYGYTF; j_gene: TRBJ1-2; v_gene: TRBV6-5
CDR3aa: CASRLKDRAQPQHF; j_gene: TRBJ1-5; v_gene: TRBV28
CDR3aa: CASSPPEGSNYGYTF; j_gene: TRBJ1-2; v_gene: TRBV18
CDR3aa: CASSQDHSNQPQHF; j_gene: TRBJ1-5; v_gene: TRBV4-2
CDR3aa: CASSLPLGPTDTQYF; j_gene: TRBJ2-3; v_gene: TRBV5-1
CDR3aa: CASSLPSETFF; j_gene: TRBJ1-1; v_gene: TRBV27
CDR3aa: CASSQGLAGTQYF; j_gene: TRBJ2-5; v_gene: TRBV3-1/TRBV3-2
CDR3aa: CASTSDSAPFEAFF; j_gene: TRBJ1-1; v_gene: TRBV7-9
CDR3aa: CASRAEPGQGPHYGYTF; j_gene: TRBJ1-2; v_gene: TRBV6-4
CDR3aa: CASSVGAGEAFF; j_gene: TRBJ1-1; v_gene: TRBV9
CDR3aa: CASSRGSRTGAVVQHF; j_gene: TRBJ1-5; v_gene: TRBV19
CDR3aa: CASSFGGRNEQYF; j_gene: TRBJ2-7; v_gene: TRBV7-8
CDR3aa: CATSDRRGGFDGYTF; j_gene: TRBJ1-2; v_gene: TRBV24-1
CDR3aa: CASSESAGMGEKLFF; j_gene: TRBJ1-4; v_gene: TRBV2
CDR3aa: CATRDRGIQFYGYTF; j_gene: TRBJ1-2; v_gene: TRBV7-9
CDR3aa: CASSIRADSEAFF; j_gene: TRBJ1-1; v_gene: TRBV19
CDR3aa: CASSTTRGPARDYTF; j_gene: TRBJ1-2; v_gene: TRBV19
CDR3aa: CASSSRGGTEAFF; j_gene: TRBJ1-1; v_gene: TRBV12-3/TRBV12-4
CDR3aa: CASGPTADTPGNTIYF; j_gene: TRBJ1-3; v_gene: TRBV9
CDR3aa: CASSRSRIPGELFF; j_gene: TRBJ2-2; v_gene: TRBV3-1/TRBV3-2
CDR3aa: CASSQGGTANYGYTF; j_gene: TRBJ1-2; v_gene: TRBV3-1/TRBV3-2
CDR3aa: CATSDGGRRETQYF; j_gene: TRBJ2-5; v_gene: TRBV24-1
CDR3aa: CASSLAASYEAFF; j_gene: TRBJ1-1; v_gene: TRBV12-3/TRBV12-4
CDR3aa: CATSDASGEHTDTQYF; j_gene: TRBJ2-3; v_gene: TRBV24-1